This T cell receptor (beta chain) was identified in a study of memory CD4+ T cells and cytomegalovirus serostatus. With respect to this clone: The target antigen is unknown.

V was pared by 2 bases and J by 8 bases, with 9 bases of the junction left unmatched. The germline CDR1 and CDR2 sequences are MNHNS and SASEGT. The CDR3 extends over 16 amino acids. Generated by immunoSEQ multiplex PCR, the TCRdb table keeps only in-frame clones and is missing some. The table records under 40,000 clones, roughly 85% of them present only once. Single viable CD3+CD4+CD8-CD45RO+ cells were sorted as the memory CD4+ T cells. General study results and limits: Suggested: most of the CMV-linked TCR signature lies in CD4+ memory cells.

The receptor was derived from an adult in good health and CMV-seropositive. The sequenced material came from memory CD4+ T cells from blood. The genes are TRBV6-1 and TRBJ2-5; 12 positions match TRBD2. The CDR3 loop reads CASSEPGTSGLTTQYF. CDR3 sequence (DNA): TGTGCCAGCAGTGAACCCGGGACTAGCGGGTTGACAACCCAGTACTTC.